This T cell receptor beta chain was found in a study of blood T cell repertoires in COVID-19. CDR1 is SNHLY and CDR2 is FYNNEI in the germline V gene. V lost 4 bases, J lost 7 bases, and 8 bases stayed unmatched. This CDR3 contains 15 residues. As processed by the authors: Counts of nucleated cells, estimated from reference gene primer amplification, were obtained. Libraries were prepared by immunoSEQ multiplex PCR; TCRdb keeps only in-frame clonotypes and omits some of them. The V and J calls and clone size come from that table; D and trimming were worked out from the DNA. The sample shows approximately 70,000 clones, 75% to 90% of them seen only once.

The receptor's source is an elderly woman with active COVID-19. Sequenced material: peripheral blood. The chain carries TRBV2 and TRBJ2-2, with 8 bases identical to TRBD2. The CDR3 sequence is CASSVGGANSGELFF. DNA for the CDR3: TGTGCCAGCAGTGTCGGGGGGGCTAATAGCGGGGAGCTGTTTTTT.